The sequence of this TCR beta chain was determined in a study of blood T cells in healthy people across ages. V gave up 6 bases and J gave up 3 bases; unmatched junction bases: 7. CDR1 is DFQATT and CDR2 is SNEGSKA in the germline V gene (reference sequence). The CDR3 loop spans 13 amino acids. Primed by a sample-barcoded 5' primer and a J-beta primer mix, a second PCR proceeded for 7 to 11 cycles. TCRdb itself ran the 5' RACE reads through MiXCR, one entry per CDR3 protein. This table has roughly 720,000 distinct CDR3 sequences, approximately 55% appearing once. The sequence derives from a man at least 80 years old in good health. The V call is TRBV20-1, the J call TRBJ1-1; TRBD1 aligns across 7 bases. The specimen sequenced was blood. The DNA of the CDR3 is TGCAGTGCCCGGACAGGTCGTTACACTGAAGCTTTCTTT. As protein: CSARTGRYTEAFF.